This entry lists 23 T cell receptor beta chains sequenced from one sample in a study of blood T cell repertoires in COVID-19. Clones were sequenced by immunoSEQ multiplex PCR, and TCRdb holds only the in-frame ones, with some missing. The data contain over 250,000 clones, about 81% of them singletons. The sample was peripheral blood. The receptors were sampled from a human donor with COVID-19, enrolled during active disease. The donor label of this sample is uncertain.

The rearrangement uses TRBV3-1 (or the pseudogene TRBV3-2) and TRBJ1-5; a weak D match, TRBD1 (5 bases). CDR1 LGHDT and CDR2 YNNKEL come from the germline V gene (reference sequence). This CDR3 is 14 amino acids long. Trimming cost V 3 bases and J 7 bases, with 13 bases left between them. Here the CDR3 DNA reads TGTGCCAGCAGCCATGGGACGGGGGACCAGCCCCAGCATTTT. Its protein product is CASSHGTGDQPQHF.

The chain combines TRBV19 with TRBJ2-3; no clear D gene. Germline CDR1 and CDR2: LNHDA and SQIVND (reference sequence). This CDR3 is built from 14 residues. V lost 7 bases, J lost 1 base, and 12 bases lay in between. CDR3 coding DNA: TGTGCCAGTAAGGCTAGGTTAGGCACAGATACGCAGTATTTT. Its translation: CASKARLGTDTQYF.

The chain has TRBV5-1 and TRBJ1-1; 11 nucleotides match TRBD1. The CDR3 runs to 14 residues. The ends lost 6 bases at V and 4 bases at J; junction bases unmatched: 5. Germline V CDR1 and CDR2: SGHRS, YFSETQ. The CDR3 loop reads CASTPGQGGTEAFF. Here the CDR3 DNA reads TGCGCCAGCACCCCGGGACAGGGGGGCACTGAAGCTTTCTTT.

V is TRBV5-1 and J is TRBJ2-1; TRBD2 is a possible D gene (6 bases). CDR1 and CDR2 from the germline V gene are SGHRS and YFSETQ. The CDR3 loop spans 14 amino acids. Trimming removed 0 bases from V and 7 bases from J, with 11 bases in between. CDR3 sequence reads: CASSLGDSSNEQFF. For the CDR3, the DNA is TGCGCCAGCAGCTTGGGGGACTCCTCAAATGAGCAGTTCTTC. Full variable domain (remainder filled in from reference TRBV5-1 and TRBJ2-1): KAGVTQTPRYLIKTRGQQVTLSCSPISGHRSVSWYQQTPGQGLQFLFEYFSETQRNKGNFPGRFSGRQFSNSRSEMNVSTLELGDSALYLCASSLGDSSNEQFFGPGTRLTVL.

V and J are TRBV19 and TRBJ1-2; D ambiguous. The CDR3 is 14 residues long. V gave up 4 bases and J gave up 4 bases, with 13 bases separating them. CDR1 and CDR2 (germline): LNHDA, SQIVND (reference sequence). The CDR3 here is CASSKRTGGYGYTF. The CDR3 nucleotides read TGTGCCAGTAGTAAAAGGACGGGAGGCTATGGCTACACCTTC.

The chain uses TRBV29-1 and TRBJ1-1, with TRBD1 matching over 9 bases. The CDR3 is 13 amino acids. Looked up from germline, CDR1 is SQVTM and CDR2 is ANQGSEA. After removal of 7 bases from V and 5 bases from J, the junction contained 8 bases not matched to a gene. For the CDR3, the DNA is TGCAGCGCGGATGGGACAGGGAGGACTGAAGCTTTCTTT. Translation gives CSADGTGRTEAFF.

This chain joins TRBV19 and TRBJ2-1; 7 bases are a match to TRBD2. CDR1 is LNHDA and CDR2 is SQIVND in the germline V gene (reference sequence). The CDR3 is made up of 20 amino acids. V shed 4 bases, J shed 1 base, and the junction held 19 bases outside the gene matches. This CDR3 is CASSTAGGRAGLTSYNEQFF. The CDR3 bases are TGTGCCAGTAGTACCGCCGGGGGTCGAGCGGGACTAACTTCCTACAATGAGCAGTTCTTC.

This chain uses TRBV7-2 with TRBJ2-5, with D possibly TRBD1 on 6 matching bases. There are 14 residues in the CDR3. Germline CDR1 reads SGHTA; CDR2 reads FQGNSA. Trimming removed 6 bases from V and 5 bases from J, with 16 bases in between. As DNA, the CDR3 is TGTGCCAGCAGACCCGCTGGGGGCGGCGAGACCCAGTACTTC. This translates into CASRPAGGGETQYF. The whole variable domain, remainder taken from reference TRBV7-2 and TRBJ2-5, is GAGVSQSPSNKVTEKGKDVELRCDPISGHTALYWYRQSLGQGLEFLIYFQGNSAPDKSGLPSDRFSAERTGGSVSTLTIQRTQQEDSAVYLCASRPAGGGETQYFGPGTRLLVL.

The chain has TRBV7-2 and TRBJ2-1, with TRBD2 matching 9 bases. V lost 10 bases, J lost 7 bases, and 17 bases stayed unmatched. This CDR3 has 16 residues. CDR1 and CDR2 (germline): SGHTA, FQGNSA. CDR3 bases: TGTGCCACCACATTTAGCGGGAGCGATCGTCGGAATGAGCAGTTCTTC. As protein: CATTFSGSDRRNEQFF. The entire variable domain, with the rest obtained from reference TRBV7-2 and TRBJ2-1, is as follows: GAGVSQSPSNKVTEKGKDVELRCDPISGHTALYWYRQSLGQGLEFLIYFQGNSAPDKSGLPSDRFSAERTGGSVSTLTIQRTQQEDSAVYLCATTFSGSDRRNEQFFGPGTRLTVL.

This clone was seen a single time. The J gene is TRBJ2-1, the V gene TRBV6-5, with 12 bases lining up with TRBD2. The CDR3 totals 16 residues. The junction had 2 bases not matched to a gene; V was cut back by 2 bases and J by 3 bases. Germline CDR1 reads MNHEY; CDR2 reads SVGAGI. The CDR3 DNA follows: TGTGCCAGCAGTTACCTACTAGCGGGAGGCTACAATGAGCAGTTCTTC. This encodes CASSYLLAGGYNEQFF.

The chain employs TRBV7-2 and TRBJ2-1, with no clear D. The CDR3 loop spans 17 amino acids. Germline-derived CDR1 and CDR2 are SGHTA and FQGNSA. Trimming pared 5 bases from V and 1 base from J, leaving 18 bases between. DNA of the CDR3: TGTGCCAGCAGCCATCTTGTCTTGAGTCATTCCTACAATGAGCAGTTCTTC. This encodes CASSHLVLSHSYNEQFF.

This sequence joins TRBV5-1 and TRBJ2-5, with D tentatively TRBD1 (6 bases). V was pared by 0 bases and J by 0 bases, with 9 bases between. Per the germline V gene, CDR1 is SGHRS and CDR2 is YFSETQ. CDR3 size: 15 residues. DNA of the CDR3: TGCGCCAGCAGCTTGGGAGGGACATACCAAGAGACCCAGTACTTC. It translates to CASSLGGTYQETQYF.

CDR3 in amino acids: CASSWGQGNEKLFF. DNA of the CDR3: TGTGCCAGCAGCTGGGGACAGGGTAATGAAAAACTGTTTTTT. The chain uses TRBV3-1 (or the pseudogene TRBV3-2) and TRBJ1-4; 9 bases fit TRBD1. The ends lost 5 bases at V and 4 bases at J; junction bases unmatched: 2. CDR1 and CDR2 from the germline V gene are LGHDT and YNNKEL (reference sequence). The CDR3 has 14 amino acids.

The gene calls are TRBV29-1 and TRBJ2-7; TRBD1 is a possible D gene (6 bases). CDR1 and CDR2 (germline): SQVTM, ANQGSEA. The length of the CDR3 is 11 residues. V lost 6 bases and J 1 base, leaving 7 bases between the germline ends. CDR3 amino acids: CSVGHSYEQYF. The CDR3 DNA reads as TGCAGCGTGGGACATTCCTACGAGCAGTACTTC.

The V gene is TRBV7-8, the J gene TRBJ1-5; D gene uncertain. This CDR3 is built from 15 residues. The germline V gene encodes CDR1 SGHVS and CDR2 FQNEAQ. Trimming pared 3 bases from V and 1 base from J, leaving 10 bases between. The CDR3 region is CASSLMVASNQPQHF. CDR3 sequence (DNA): TGTGCCAGCAGCTTGATGGTCGCGAGCAATCAGCCCCAGCATTTT.

The V gene is TRBV28, the J gene TRBJ2-7; 16 bases are a match to TRBD2. CDR1 and CDR2 (germline): MDHEN, SYDVKM. The junction had 3 bases not matched to a gene; V was cut back by 4 bases and J by 12 bases. This CDR3 region has 13 residues. CDR3 protein: CASSSGLAGGRYF. CDR3 bases: TGTGCCAGCAGTTCGGGACTAGCGGGAGGGCGGTACTTC.

V and J are TRBV5-4 and TRBJ2-1, with 7 bases matching TRBD2. The CDR3 is 14 amino acids. Unmatched junction bases numbered 4, after V lost 3 bases and J lost 4 bases. CDR1 is SGHNT, CDR2 YYREEE, per germline (reference sequence). The CDR3 region is CASSSPGLYNEQFF. The DNA of the CDR3 is TGTGCCAGCAGCTCACCGGGACTATACAATGAGCAGTTCTTC.

The chain joins TRBV19 to TRBJ1-5, with TRBD1 identical over 8 bases. V dropped 4 bases and J dropped 2; count of bases not matched to a gene: 7. Germline lookup yields CDR1 LNHDA and CDR2 SQIVND (reference sequence). The CDR3 is made up of 16 amino acids. This chain's CDR3 is CASSTRQGTGNQPQHF. CDR3 coding DNA: TGTGCCAGTAGTACCCGACAGGGGACGGGCAATCAGCCCCAGCATTTT. Looking up the rest from reference TRBV19 and TRBJ1-5 gives the full variable domain: DGGITQSPKYLFRKEGQNVTLSCEQNLNHDAMYWYRQDPGQGLRLIYYSQIVNDFQKGDIAEGYSVSREKKESFPLTVTSAQKNPTAFYLCASSTRQGTGNQPQHFGDGTRLSIL.

The J gene is TRBJ1-3, the V gene TRBV9; D unresolved. V was pared by 0 bases and J by 3 bases, with 7 bases between. Germline lookup yields CDR1 SGDLS and CDR2 YYNGEE. The length of the CDR3 is 14 residues. The CDR3 DNA sequence: TGTGCCAGCAGCGTAGGGAGACTTGGAAACACCATATATTTT. It is translated as CASSVGRLGNTIYF.

The table lists this clone with many counts. The rearrangement uses TRBV9 and TRBJ1-1; TRBD1 might be the D (6 bases). V lost 3 bases to trimming and J lost 1 base, with 16 bases between them. The CDR3 length is 16 residues. Germline V gene data show CDR1 as SGDLS and CDR2 as YYNGEE. The CDR3, as DNA: TGTGCCAGCAGCGCTACTCTCAGGGGAGCGAACACTGAAGCTTTCTTT. Translating gives CASSATLRGANTEAFF.

This clone was picked up a small number of times. The gene calls are TRBV7-9 and TRBJ2-2; tentatively, D is TRBD2 (5 bases). Germline V lookup: CDR1 SEHNR, CDR2 FQNEAQ (reference sequence). The CDR3 extends over 14 amino acids. V was clipped by 8 bases and J by 7 bases, with 17 bases between them. CDR3 sequence: CASWSEYGVGELFF. The DNA of the CDR3 is TGTGCCAGCTGGTCGGAGTACGGGGTCGGGGAGCTGTTTTTT.

V is TRBV9 and J is TRBJ1-4, with 9 bases that match TRBD1. The CDR3 is made up of 15 amino acids. The germline gives CDR1 SGDLS, CDR2 YYNGEE. The trim removed 0 bases at V and 5 bases at J, leaving 2 bases unmatched. CDR3 residues: CASSVETGGNEKLFF. CDR3 DNA sequence: TGTGCCAGCAGCGTAGAAACAGGGGGCAATGAAAAACTGTTTTTT.

This chain joins TRBV6-5 and TRBJ2-3; D gene uncertain. Germline-derived CDR1 and CDR2 are MNHEY and SVGAGI. V was shortened by 0 bases and J by 0 bases, with 10 bases between the two germline ends. The CDR3 runs 16 residues. CDR3 nucleotide sequence: TGTGCCAGCAGTTACTCGAACGGAGTCAGCACAGATACGCAGTATTTT. Translating it yields CASSYSNGVSTDTQYF.